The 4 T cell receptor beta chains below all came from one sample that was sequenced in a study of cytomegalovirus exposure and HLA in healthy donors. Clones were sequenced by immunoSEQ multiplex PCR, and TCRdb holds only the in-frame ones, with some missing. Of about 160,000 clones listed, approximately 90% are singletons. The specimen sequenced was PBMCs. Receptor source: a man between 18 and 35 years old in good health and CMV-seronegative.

As DNA, the CDR3 is TGTGCCAGCAAACCGGGACTGAGGCTGGAGACCCAGTACTTC. This codes for CASKPGLRLETQYF. The rearrangement uses TRBV28 and TRBJ2-5; TRBD2 might be the D (6 bases). Germline CDR1 reads MDHEN; CDR2 reads SYDVKM. Trimming removed 7 bases at V and 5 bases at J, with 17 bases between. This CDR3 spans 14 amino acids.

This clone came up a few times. The CDR3 protein is CASTELNPPEANYGYTF. Written as DNA, the CDR3 is TGTGCCAGCACCGAATTAAACCCGCCAGAAGCTAACTATGGCTACACCTTC. The rearrangement uses TRBV7-9 and TRBJ1-2, with unresolved D. The CDR3 length is 17 residues. Germline CDR1 reads SEHNR; CDR2 reads FQNEAQ (reference sequence). V shed 7 bases and J shed 0 bases, with 21 bases lying between them.

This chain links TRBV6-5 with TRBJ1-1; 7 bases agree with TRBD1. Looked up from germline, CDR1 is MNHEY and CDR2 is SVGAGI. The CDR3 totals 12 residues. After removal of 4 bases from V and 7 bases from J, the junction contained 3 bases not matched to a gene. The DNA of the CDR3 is TGTGCCAGCAGTTCGGACAGGTTTGAAGCTTTCTTT. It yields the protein CASSSDRFEAFF.

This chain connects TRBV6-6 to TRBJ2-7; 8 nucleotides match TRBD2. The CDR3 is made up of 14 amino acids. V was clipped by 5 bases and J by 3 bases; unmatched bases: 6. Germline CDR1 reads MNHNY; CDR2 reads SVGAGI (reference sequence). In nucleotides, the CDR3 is TGTGCCAGCAGTCCCAGCGGGAGAGGCTACGAGCAGTACTTC. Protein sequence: CASSPSGRGYEQYF.